The next 20 T cell receptor beta chains were all read from a single sample in a study of a mutant IDH1 vaccine in newly diagnosed glioma. Specified time point: week 11, during vaccination. The vaccine gave 300 ug of a 20-mer mutant IDH1 peptide subcutaneously per dose. Which antigens these TCRs recognize remains unknown. TCRdb's table, derived via immunoSEQ multiplex PCR, lists solely in-frame clones and lacks some. The sample lists 110,000 or so clones, 85% to 90% occurring once. The sample was PBMCs, taken from a glioma patient whose treatment included an IDH1 peptide vaccine. All receptors derive from a woman in her fifties or sixties with glioma.

The chain has TRBV13 and TRBJ1-3; D is perhaps TRBD1 (6 bases). The V and J ends lost 0 bases and 0 bases respectively, with 6 bases between them. Germline assignment: CDR1 PRHDT and CDR2 FYEKMQ (reference sequence). The CDR3 has 15 amino acids. CDR3 residues: CASSLGQGSGNTIYF. CDR3 nucleotides: TGTGCCAGCAGCTTAGGACAGGGCTCTGGAAACACCATATATTTT.

The chain couples TRBV16 to TRBJ1-2; 9 bases align to TRBD1. The CDR3 covers 14 residues. Germline-derived CDR1 and CDR2 are KGHSY and FQNENV. V was pared by 3 bases and J by 4 bases, with 3 bases of the junction left unmatched. DNA for the CDR3: TGTGCCAGCAGCCAGGACAGGGGAGCCTATGGCTACACCTTC. Its protein product is CASSQDRGAYGYTF.

CDR3 DNA: TGCGCCAGCAGCTTGGCCGGGACGGGTGTCGGGCGAGAGACCCAGTACTTC. Protein sequence: CASSLAGTGVGRETQYF. The gene calls are TRBV5-1 and TRBJ2-5; D is possibly TRBD1 or TRBD2 (5 bases each). V lost 0 bases, J lost 4 bases, and 19 bases lay in between. Germline assignment: CDR1 SGHRS and CDR2 YFSETQ. The length of the CDR3 is 17 residues.

This rearrangement joins TRBV10-2 to TRBJ2-6; D unresolved. The CDR3 covers 14 residues. Between the trimmed V and J ends, which lost 8 bases and 1 base, there was a span of 9 bases. Germline V gene data show CDR1 as WSHSY and CDR2 as SAAADI. The CDR3 DNA sequence: TGCGCCAGCTTACAGCTGTCTGGGGCCAACGTCCTGACTTTC. It yields the protein CASLQLSGANVLTF.

CDR3 residues: CASSSGRGYEQYF. CDR3 sequence (DNA): TGTGCCAGCAGTTCCGGACGGGGCTACGAGCAGTACTTC. The V call is TRBV28, the J call TRBJ2-7; TRBD2 is a possible D gene (5 bases). The CDR3 is made up of 13 amino acids. The germline V and J ends were trimmed by 4 bases and 3 bases, with 10 bases remaining between them. Germline values: CDR1 MDHEN, CDR2 SYDVKM.

The rearrangement uses TRBV6-5 and TRBJ2-5; 9 nucleotides align to TRBD2. The DNA end favors TRBJ2-7, so the J call may be wrong. Germline CDR1 and CDR2: MNHEY and SVGAGI. The CDR3 is 15 residues long. DNA of the CDR3: TGTGCCAGCAGACCCCCCCTAGCGGGATCTTACGAGCAGTACTTC. This encodes CASRPPLAGSYEQYF.

For this clone: The sample contains more than one DNA sequence encoding this CDR3. The V call is TRBV30, the J call TRBJ2-1, with 9 bases aligning to TRBD2. Trimming took 0 bases from V and 4 from J; bases not matched to a gene: 4. The CDR3 consists of 15 residues. The V gene's germline CDR1 is GTSNPN and CDR2 SVGIG (reference sequence). CDR3 sequence (DNA): TGTGCCTGGAGTGTCGGTCTAGCGGGGTACAATGAGCAGTTCTTC. It specifies CAWSVGLAGYNEQFF.

The chain employs TRBV5-1 and TRBJ2-2, with no clear D. V was cut by 0 bases and J by 0 bases, with 9 bases left in between. Germline-derived CDR1 and CDR2 are SGHRS and YFSETQ. The CDR3 covers 16 residues. The CDR3 spells CASSLGALANTGELFF. DNA of the CDR3: TGCGCCAGCAGCTTGGGGGCTCTCGCGAACACCGGGGAGCTGTTTTTT.

The CDR3 DNA follows: TGTGCCAGCAGCCAAGTAGGCGGGAGCGCAGATACGCAGTATTTT. Encoded protein: CASSQVGGSADTQYF. This rearrangement joins TRBV4-2 to TRBJ2-3, with 7 bases matching TRBD2. CDR1 and CDR2 from the germline V gene are LGHNA and YNFKEQ. Losses at the gene ends were 1 base for V and 4 bases for J; bases not matched to a gene: 5. The CDR3 extends over 15 amino acids.

V is TRBV6-1 and J is TRBJ1-2; D is unclear. Germline CDR1 MNHNS, CDR2 SASEGT. V was pared by 7 bases and J by 0 bases, with 15 bases between. The CDR3 extends over 15 amino acids. CDR3 loop: CASKNPTSANYGYTF. CDR3 DNA: TGTGCCAGCAAGAACCCCACGAGCGCTAACTATGGCTACACCTTC.

This clone came up once. The rearrangement links TRBV7-2 to TRBJ1-2; TRBD1 is a possible D gene (5 bases). V gave up 3 bases and J gave up 6 bases, with 8 bases separating them. The CDR3 totals 12 residues. CDR1 and CDR2 from the germline V gene are SGHTA and FQGNSA. CDR3 residues: CASSFPGDGYTF. The CDR3 DNA reads TGTGCCAGCAGCTTTCCGGGGGATGGCTACACCTTC.

The chain is built from TRBV15 and TRBJ2-7; 9 nucleotides match TRBD1. The V gene end was trimmed by 1 base and the J gene end by 2 bases; junction bases not matched to a gene: 6. Germline CDR1 and CDR2: LNHNV and YYDKDF (reference sequence). The CDR3 covers 16 residues. The CDR3 reads CATSRAPGTGTYEQYF. CDR3 DNA: TGTGCCACCAGCAGAGCCCCCGGGACAGGGACCTACGAGCAGTACTTC. The full variable domain, rest sourced from reference TRBV15 and TRBJ2-7, is DAMVIQNPRYQVTQFGKPVTLSCSQTLNHNVMYWYQQKSSQAPKLLFHYYDKDFNNEADTPDNFQSRRPNTSFCFLDIRSPGLGDTAMYLCATSRAPGTGTYEQYFGPGTRLTVT.

This clone showed up just a few times. One end of the junction fails to match germline, which may point to a read error. V and J are TRBV4-1 and TRBJ2-3, with no clear D. The CDR3 is 15 residues long. Germline loops: CDR1 MGHRA, CDR2 YSYEKL. CDR3 DNA sequence: TGCGCCAGCCGCCATGCCGGCGGCACCACAGATACGCAGTATTTT. Its protein product is CASRHAGGTTDTQYF.

The V and J genes are TRBV19 and TRBJ1-1; D might be TRBD1 (6 bases). Germline V gives CDR1 LNHDA, CDR2 SQIVND (reference sequence). The V and J ends lost 4 bases and 1 base respectively, with 10 bases between them. The length of the CDR3 is 14 residues. CDR3 DNA: TGTGCCAGTAGTACCTCGGGACAGAACACTGAAGCTTTCTTT. This translates into CASSTSGQNTEAFF.

The V call is TRBV6-6, the J call TRBJ2-5; no firm D call. Looked up from germline, CDR1 is MNHNY and CDR2 is SVGAGI (reference sequence). Deletions cut 2 bases from V and 2 bases from J, with 12 bases between. This CDR3 spans 15 amino acids. The CDR3 coding sequence is TGTGCCAGCAGTTACCCCCCGGGCGGACAAGAGACCCAGTACTTC. This gives the protein CASSYPPGGQETQYF.

The J gene is TRBJ2-5, the V gene TRBV29-1, with D tentatively TRBD1 or TRBD2 (7 bases each). CDR3 size: 12 residues. Trimming took off 7 bases at V and 5 bases at J, with 14 bases between the two ends. Germline lookup yields CDR1 SQVTM and CDR2 ANQGSEA. The CDR3 sequence: CSGRQGGETQYF. CDR3 DNA sequence: TGCAGCGGCCGACAGGGAGGGGAGACCCAGTACTTC.

The rearrangement links TRBV28 to TRBJ1-2; 8 bases are a match to TRBD1. The CDR3 totals 14 residues. With V trimmed by 1 base and J by 8 bases, 6 bases remained unmatched. Germline CDR1 MDHEN, CDR2 SYDVKM. The CDR3 DNA reads as TGTGCCAGCAGTTTATTCCGGACAGGGCGAGGCTACACCTTC. This codes for CASSLFRTGRGYTF.

The rearrangement links TRBV2 to TRBJ2-1; 11 bases are a match to TRBD2. The CDR3 is made up of 18 amino acids. The J segment lost 4 bases and the V segment lost 6 bases, leaving 14 bases of the junction unmatched. CDR1 is SNHLY, CDR2 FYNNEI, per germline. The CDR3 nucleotides are TGTGCCAGCAGCAGGGGACTAGCGGAAGGGCTCCCTTACAATGAGCAGTTCTTC. Amino acid sequence: CASSRGLAEGLPYNEQFF. Together with reference TRBV2 and TRBJ2-1, the CDR3 gives the full variable domain: EPEVTQTPSHQVTQMGQEVILRCVPISNHLYFYWYRQILGQKVEFLVSFYNNEISEKSEIFDDQFSVERPDGSNFTLKIRSTKLEDSAMYFCASSRGLAEGLPYNEQFFGPGTRLTVL.

This clone has only one observation. The chain recombines TRBV6-1 with TRBJ2-7, with D hard to call. CDR3 length: 14 amino acids. Per germline, CDR1 MNHNS and CDR2 SASEGT. Trimming removed 6 bases from V and 2 bases from J, with 14 bases in between. CDR3 region: CASRGPRGTYEQYF. As DNA, the CDR3 is TGTGCCAGCAGGGGCCCTAGAGGTACCTACGAGCAGTACTTC.

CDR3 nucleotides: TGCAGCGTTGAAGGTTGGGTAGCGGGGGCCCTTGGGGAGCAGTACTTC. Amino acid sequence: CSVEGWVAGALGEQYF. The chain recombines TRBV29-1 with TRBJ2-7, with 9 nucleotides matching TRBD2. CDR3 length equals 16 residues. Germline assignment: CDR1 SQVTM and CDR2 ANQGSEA. V shed 1 base and J 7 bases; nucleotides not matched to a gene: 14.